A single TCR beta chain is shown here with its context. The data derive from a study of cytomegalovirus exposure and HLA in healthy donors. 13 Jbeta primers and 60 Vbeta primers were used for the PCR. The protocol was immunoSEQ multiplex PCR, while the TCRdb copy is restricted to in-frame clones and leaves out a portion. The data show roughly 100,000 clones, with 60% to 80% seen just once and 3.5% to 4.5% held by the top ten. The material sequenced was PBMCs. The receptor was derived from a man over 45 in good health and CMV-seropositive.

As DNA, the CDR3 is TGTGCCAGCCGGGGACAGTCCGCCTACGAGCAGTACTTC. It is translated as CASRGQSAYEQYF. V is TRBV27 and J is TRBJ2-7; TRBD1 aligns across 7 bases. V dropped 8 bases and J dropped 2; count of bases not matched to a gene: 6. This CDR3 region has 13 residues. Germline CDR1 reads MNHEY; CDR2 reads SMNVEV (reference sequence).